Each of the 27 T cell receptor beta chains below was sequenced from the same sample in a study of T cell repertoires in cytomegalovirus infection. Via MiXCR, TCRdb re-called the reads, giving one row per CDR3 protein. This sample yields some 300,000 distinct CDR3 sequences, of which approximately 14% are seen a single time; roughly 8.9% belongs to the top ten. The sample consisted of PBMCs. All receptors come from a human donor in good health (CMV status not recorded). Some clones in this sample may be carry-over from other donors' samples.

This clonotype has just a few counts. The genes are TRBV6-2 or TRBV6-3 and TRBJ1-2; 7 bases map to TRBD1. There are 15 residues in the CDR3. Trimming cost V 0 bases and J 0 bases; bases outside gene matches: 1. Germline V CDR1 and CDR2: MNHEY, SVGEGT. The CDR3: CASSYSGTANYGYTF. The CDR3, as DNA: TGTGCCAGCAGTTACTCGGGGACAGCTAACTATGGCTACACCTTC.

This clonotype was seen a handful of times. J is TRBJ1-6 and V is TRBV14; D is unclear. Germline V lookup: CDR1 SGHDN, CDR2 FVKESK. The CDR3 runs to 18 residues. V dropped 0 bases and J dropped 0 bases, with 12 bases sitting between them. The CDR3 loop reads CASSQDWSGSSYNSPLHF. For the CDR3, the DNA is TGTGCCAGCAGCCAAGATTGGTCGGGGAGCTCCTATAATTCACCCCTCCACTTT. Variable domain in full (rest from reference TRBV14 and TRBJ1-6): EAGVTQFPSHSVIEKGQTVTLRCDPISGHDNLYWYRRVMGKEIKFLLHFVKESKQDESGMPNNRFLAERTGGTYSTLKVQPAELEDSGVYFCASSQDWSGSSYNSPLHFGNGTRLTVT.

In its sample, this clonotype was seen a few times. V is TRBV18 and J is TRBJ1-1, with 9 positions matching TRBD1. Trimming took 3 bases from V and 2 from J; bases not matched to a gene: 7. Germline lookup yields CDR1 KGHSH and CDR2 LQKENI. The CDR3 has 16 residues. The CDR3 DNA reads TGTGCCAGCTCACCCCTCCGGACAGGGGAAAACACTGAAGCTTTCTTT. This codes for CASSPLRTGENTEAFF.

This clonotype was detected many times. V usage is TRBV7-2 and J usage is TRBJ2-5; D unclear. The germline gives CDR1 SGHTA, CDR2 FQGNSA. This CDR3 comprises 13 residues. The V end lost 4 bases, the J end lost 1 base, and 7 bases lay between the germline ends. CDR3 in DNA: TGTGCCAGCAGCTCATTGTTCCAAGAGACCCAGTACTTC. Amino acid sequence: CASSSLFQETQYF.

This clonotype has a handful of counts. The chain has TRBV20-1 and TRBJ2-2; D is possibly TRBD1 or TRBD2 (6 bases each). CDR3 length: 14 amino acids. The germline gives CDR1 DFQATT, CDR2 SNEGSKA (reference sequence). V was shortened by 6 bases and J by 9 bases, with 20 bases between the two germline ends. CDR3 bases: TGCAGTGCAGGAGTGGGGGGCCCCCCCCGGGAGCTGTTTTTT. Translation gives CSAGVGGPPRELFF.

This clonotype has a handful of counts. J is TRBJ1-1 and V is TRBV7-9; tentative D call: TRBD1 (5 bases). The CDR3 is 14 residues long. V was cut by 4 bases and J by 4 bases, with 13 bases left in between. Per germline, CDR1 SEHNR and CDR2 FQNEAQ (reference sequence). The CDR3 sequence: CASSSPGMGTEAFF. For the CDR3, the DNA is TGTGCCAGCAGCTCTCCAGGGATGGGCACTGAAGCTTTCTTT.

This clonotype appeared many times. The chain links TRBV7-9 to TRBJ2-7, with D tentatively TRBD2 (6 bases). Between the trimmed V and J ends, which lost 5 bases and 6 bases, there was a span of 11 bases. Germline CDR1 SEHNR, CDR2 FQNEAQ (reference sequence). The CDR3 runs 12 residues. Here the CDR3 DNA reads TGTGCCAGCAGCCCGTCGGGGGTCGAGCAGTACTTC. Its translation: CASSPSGVEQYF.

Ten or more counts support this clonotype. The chain joins TRBV7-3 to TRBJ2-3, with 7 bases fitting TRBD1. The CDR3 spans 16 residues. Germline V gene data show CDR1 as SGHTA and CDR2 as FQGTGA. V lost 3 bases and J lost 5; bases outside the gene matches: 11. The CDR3: CASSLGRRQGLDTQYF. In nucleotides, the CDR3 is TGTGCCAGCAGCTTGGGAAGACGACAGGGTTTAGATACGCAGTATTTT.

This clonotype was seen only a few times. This chain connects TRBV7-9 to TRBJ1-1, with 7 positions matching TRBD1. CDR3 length: 15 amino acids. J lost 5 bases, V lost 0 bases, and 6 bases had no gene match. From germline, CDR1 is SEHNR and CDR2 FQNEAQ (reference sequence). The DNA for the CDR3 is TGTGCCAGCAGCTTAGCGCAGACAGGGAGGACTGAAGCTTTCTTT. Encoded protein: CASSLAQTGRTEAFF.

Many counts were recorded for this clonotype. The genes are TRBV7-2 and TRBJ2-1; TRBD1 matches 7 bases. CDR1 is SGHTA, CDR2 FQGNSA, per germline. This CDR3 is 15 amino acids long. J lost 4 bases, V lost 3 bases, and 6 bases had no gene match. In DNA, the CDR3 is TGTGCCAGCAGCTTCGAGACAGGGCAATACAATGAGCAGTTCTTC. Amino acid sequence: CASSFETGQYNEQFF.

In its sample, this clonotype was seen a few times. The V call is TRBV12-3 or TRBV12-4, the J call TRBJ1-1; D might be TRBD1 (6 bases). The CDR3 is 13 amino acids. V was cut by 3 bases and J by 6 bases, with 11 bases left in between. The CDR3 here is CASSLTGRAEAFF. CDR3 bases: TGTGCCAGCAGTTTGACAGGAAGGGCTGAAGCTTTCTTT.

The genes are TRBV29-1 and TRBJ2-1, with unresolved D. The ends were cut back, 3 bases at V and 2 bases at J, with 5 bases in the middle. The CDR3 is 12 amino acids. Germline V gene sequence: CDR1 SQVTM, CDR2 ANQGSEA. In DNA form, the CDR3 reads TGCAGCGTTGAGGCTACCTACAATGAGCAGTTCTTC. The encoded protein is CSVEATYNEQFF.

In this sample, this clonotype turned up many times. The chain combines TRBV23-1 with TRBJ2-7, with TRBD1 identical over 9 bases. TRBV23-1 is an ORF for which the function is uncertain. Trimming removed 11 bases from V and 4 bases from J; junction bases left unmatched: 21. The CDR3 has 17 residues. The CDR3 region is CAASEGQGSGVGYEQYF. The CDR3 nucleotides are TGCGCCGCCTCGGAGGGACAGGGATCAGGAGTCGGGTACGAGCAGTACTTC.

This clonotype was seen a handful of times. This sequence joins TRBV18 and TRBJ2-3; no clear D gene. CDR1 is KGHSH and CDR2 is LQKENI in the germline V gene. CDR3 size: 15 residues. V lost 2 bases and J lost 4, with 13 bases in between. The CDR3 is CASSPVLLGPDTQYF. The CDR3 region has the DNA TGTGCCAGCTCACCAGTCCTATTAGGGCCAGATACGCAGTATTTT.

This chain connects TRBV9 to TRBJ1-2; D is uncertain. This CDR3 has 15 amino acids. Germline CDR1 reads SGDLS; CDR2 reads YYNGEE. The V end lost 1 base, the J end lost 1 base, and 11 bases lay between the germline ends. Here the CDR3 DNA reads TGTGCCAGCAGCGTAAAACCGGTGATTAACTATGGCTACACCTTC. Amino acids: CASSVKPVINYGYTF. Full variable domain (remainder filled in from reference TRBV9 and TRBJ1-2): DSGVTQTPKHLITATGQRVTLRCSPRSGDLSVYWYQQSLDQGLQFLIQYYNGEERAKGNILERFSAQQFPDLHSELNLSSLELGDSALYFCASSVKPVINYGYTFGSGTRLTVV.

V usage is TRBV7-2 and J usage is TRBJ2-5; no firm D call. CDR3 size: 12 residues. The germline gives CDR1 SGHTA, CDR2 FQGNSA. Trimming shortened V by 1 base and J by 5 bases, and 5 bases separated the two germline ends. The CDR3 loop reads CASSLGVETQYF. For the CDR3, the DNA is TGTGCCAGCAGCTTAGGGGTGGAGACCCAGTACTTC.

The chain uses TRBV18 and TRBJ2-1, with 12 positions matching TRBD2. Germline V gene lookup returns CDR1 KGHSH and CDR2 LQKENI. The V gene end was trimmed by 4 bases and the J gene end by 7 bases; junction bases not matched to a gene: 2. The CDR3 is made up of 14 amino acids. This chain's CDR3 is CASSRLAGENEQFF. The CDR3 nucleotides are TGTGCCAGCTCACGACTAGCGGGAGAGAATGAGCAGTTCTTC.

This clonotype occurred many times. The rearrangement joins TRBV7-2 to TRBJ2-7, with D possibly matching TRBD2 (6 bases). Per germline, CDR1 SGHTA and CDR2 FQGNSA. CDR3 size: 14 residues. V was clipped by 2 bases and J by 4 bases, with 12 bases between them. CDR3 region: CASSLFGSRYEQYF. The CDR3 region has the DNA TGTGCCAGCAGCTTATTCGGGAGTAGATACGAGCAGTACTTC. Supplemented by reference TRBV7-2 and TRBJ2-7, the full variable domain reads GAGVSQSPSNKVTEKGKDVELRCDPISGHTALYWYRQSLGQGLEFLIYFQGNSAPDKSGLPSDRFSAERTGGSVSTLTIQRTQQEDSAVYLCASSLFGSRYEQYFGPGTRLTVT.

The chain recombines TRBV3-1 with TRBJ1-2; a possible D gene is TRBD1 (5 bases). Germline V gene sequence: CDR1 LGHDT, CDR2 YNNKEL (reference sequence). V was shortened by 4 bases and J by 3 bases, with 12 bases between the two germline ends. The CDR3 consists of 14 residues. In DNA form, the CDR3 reads TGTGCCAGCAGCCCGTCGGGGCACGACTATGGCTACACCTTC. Amino acid sequence: CASSPSGHDYGYTF.

Only a few counts were recorded for this clonotype. The rearrangement uses TRBV19 and TRBJ2-1; maybe TRBD2 (5 bases). The CDR3 is 13 amino acids. The V and J ends lost 3 bases and 8 bases respectively, with 11 bases between them. Germline CDR1 is LNHDA and CDR2 is SQIVND (reference sequence). This CDR3 reads CASSIETGDEQFF. CDR3 sequence (DNA): TGTGCCAGTAGTATCGAGACCGGGGATGAGCAGTTCTTC.

This clonotype showed up just a few times. Written as DNA, the CDR3 is TGCAGTGCTAGACAGGGGGCGAGAAACACCATATATTTT. It encodes CSARQGARNTIYF. V and J are TRBV20-1 and TRBJ1-3, with TRBD1 matching over 8 bases. The V and J ends lost 2 bases and 5 bases, in that order; junction bases with no gene match: 2. Germline V gene data show CDR1 as DFQATT and CDR2 as SNEGSKA (reference sequence). The CDR3 contains 13 residues.

J is TRBJ2-3 and V is TRBV10-1; weak D call: TRBD2 (5 bases). Germline V lookup: CDR1 WNHNN, CDR2 SYGVQD (reference sequence). Trimming pared 4 bases from V and 11 bases from J, leaving 10 bases between. This CDR3 region has 11 residues. DNA of the CDR3: TGCGCCAGCAGTGCGGCCGGAGGGCAGTATTTT. Its translation: CASSAAGGQYF.

The chain joins TRBV18 to TRBJ2-3; D call uncertain. The CDR3 length is 14 residues. Per the germline V gene, CDR1 is KGHSH and CDR2 is LQKENI. V gave up 3 bases and J gave up 2 bases, with 9 bases separating them. CDR3 region: CASSPPYYTDTQYF. CDR3 in DNA: TGTGCCAGCTCACCCCCTTATTACACAGATACGCAGTATTTT.

The chain is built from TRBV2 and TRBJ1-1, with D possibly TRBD1 on 6 matching bases. Trimming left V 3 bases short and J 5 bases short, with 10 bases between. CDR1 and CDR2 (germline): SNHLY, FYNNEI. The CDR3 loop spans 13 amino acids. This CDR3 is CASSEGRGTEAFF. CDR3 nucleotide sequence: TGTGCCAGCAGTGAGGGTAGGGGGACTGAAGCTTTCTTT.

In regard to this clonotype: This may be a read error, as it is one base from a much larger clone. The chain uses TRBV11-1 and TRBJ2-3, with D possibly being TRBD2 (6 bases). The CDR3 runs 13 residues. Germline V CDR1 and CDR2: SGHAT, FQDESV (reference sequence). In DNA, the CDR3 is TGTGCCAGCAGGACGGGAGCGGCAGAGACGCAGTATTTT. It yields the protein CASRTGAAETQYF.

This clonotype came up many times. This rearrangement joins TRBV29-1 to TRBJ1-3, with D hard to call. Per the germline V gene, CDR1 is SQVTM and CDR2 is ANQGSEA. With 1 base removed from V and 0 bases from J, the gap between germline ends came to 10 bases. CDR3 length: 15 residues. The DNA of the CDR3 is TGCAGCGTTGAAGCCGGACCGATCTCTGGAAACACCATATATTTT. This encodes CSVEAGPISGNTIYF.

The V gene is TRBV20-1, the J gene TRBJ1-4; a possible D gene is TRBD1 (5 bases). Deletions cut 6 bases from V and 7 bases from J, with 21 bases between. CDR1 and CDR2 (germline): DFQATT, SNEGSKA (reference sequence). The CDR3 loop spans 15 amino acids. CDR3 bases: TGCAGTGCCCCGGGACCCCAAGGATTAATTGAAAAACTGTTTTTT. It specifies CSAPGPQGLIEKLFF.